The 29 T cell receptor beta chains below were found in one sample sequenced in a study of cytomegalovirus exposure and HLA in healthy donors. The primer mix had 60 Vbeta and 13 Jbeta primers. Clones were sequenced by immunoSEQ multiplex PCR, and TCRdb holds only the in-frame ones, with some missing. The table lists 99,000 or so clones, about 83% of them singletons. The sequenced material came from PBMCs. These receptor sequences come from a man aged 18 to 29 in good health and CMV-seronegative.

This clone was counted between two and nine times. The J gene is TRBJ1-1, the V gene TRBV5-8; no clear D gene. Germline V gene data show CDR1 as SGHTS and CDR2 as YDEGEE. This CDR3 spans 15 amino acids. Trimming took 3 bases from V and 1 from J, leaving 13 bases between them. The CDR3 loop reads CASSYGRERNTEAFF. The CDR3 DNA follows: TGTGCCAGCAGCTACGGACGGGAGAGGAACACTGAAGCTTTCTTT.

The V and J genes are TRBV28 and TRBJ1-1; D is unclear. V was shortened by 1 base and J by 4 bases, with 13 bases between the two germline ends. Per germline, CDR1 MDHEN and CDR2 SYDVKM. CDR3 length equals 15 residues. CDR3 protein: CASSLFRGLGTEAFF. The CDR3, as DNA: TGTGCCAGCAGTTTATTCCGGGGTTTGGGCACTGAAGCTTTCTTT.

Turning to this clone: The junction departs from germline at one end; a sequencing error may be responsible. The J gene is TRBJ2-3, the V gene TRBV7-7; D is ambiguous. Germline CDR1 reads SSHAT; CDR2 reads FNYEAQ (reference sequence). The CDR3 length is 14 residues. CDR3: CASSLGSGTDTQYF. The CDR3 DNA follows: TGTGCTAGCAGCTTAGGATCAGGCACAGATACGCAGTATTTT.

The CDR3 nucleotides read TGTGCCAGCAGTTTACCCCAGGGCCTCTGGGATCAGCCCCAGCATTTT. Its translation: CASSLPQGLWDQPQHF. The rearrangement joins TRBV28 to TRBJ1-5; possibly TRBD1 for D (5 bases). The V and J ends lost 2 bases and 5 bases respectively, with 16 bases between them. This CDR3 has 16 residues. CDR1 MDHEN and CDR2 SYDVKM come from the germline V gene.

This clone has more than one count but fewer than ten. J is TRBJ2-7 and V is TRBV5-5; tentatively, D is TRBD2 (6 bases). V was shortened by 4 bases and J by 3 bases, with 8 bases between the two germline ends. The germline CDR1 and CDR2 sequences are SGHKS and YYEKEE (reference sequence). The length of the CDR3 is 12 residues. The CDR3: CASSRDFYEQYF. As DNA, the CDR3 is TGTGCCAGCAGCCGGGACTTCTACGAGCAGTACTTC.

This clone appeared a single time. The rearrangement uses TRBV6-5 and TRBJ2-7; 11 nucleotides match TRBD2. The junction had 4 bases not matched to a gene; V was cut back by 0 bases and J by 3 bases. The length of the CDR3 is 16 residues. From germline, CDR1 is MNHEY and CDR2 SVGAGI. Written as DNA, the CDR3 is TGTGCCAGCAGTTACTCCGTAGCGGGGGGGATCTACGAGCAGTACTTC. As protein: CASSYSVAGGIYEQYF.

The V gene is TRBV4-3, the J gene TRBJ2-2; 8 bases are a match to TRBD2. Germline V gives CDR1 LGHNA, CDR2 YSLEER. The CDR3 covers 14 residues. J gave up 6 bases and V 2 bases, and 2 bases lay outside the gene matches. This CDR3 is CASSQLAGAGELFF. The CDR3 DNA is TGCGCCAGCAGCCAACTAGCGGGTGCCGGGGAGCTGTTTTTT.

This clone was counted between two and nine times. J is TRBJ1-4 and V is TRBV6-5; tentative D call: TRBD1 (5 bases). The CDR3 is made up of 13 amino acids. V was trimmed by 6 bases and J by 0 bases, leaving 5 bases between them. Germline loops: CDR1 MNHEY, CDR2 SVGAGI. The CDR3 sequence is CASRTATNEKLFF. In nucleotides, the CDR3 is TGTGCCAGCAGGACAGCAACTAATGAAAAACTGTTTTTT.

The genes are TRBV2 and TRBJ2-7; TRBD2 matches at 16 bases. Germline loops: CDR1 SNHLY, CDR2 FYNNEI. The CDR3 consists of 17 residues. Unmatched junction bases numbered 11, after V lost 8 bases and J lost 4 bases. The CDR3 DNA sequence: TGTGCCAGCCGGTTGGGACTAGCGGGAGGGCCTGGGTACGAGCAGTACTTC. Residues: CASRLGLAGGPGYEQYF.

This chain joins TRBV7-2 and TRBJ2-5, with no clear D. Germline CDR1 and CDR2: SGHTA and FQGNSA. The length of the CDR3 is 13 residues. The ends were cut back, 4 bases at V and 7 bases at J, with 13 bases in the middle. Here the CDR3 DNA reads TGTGCCAGCAGCTCGCAGAACAAGATGACCCAGTACTTC. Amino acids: CASSSQNKMTQYF.

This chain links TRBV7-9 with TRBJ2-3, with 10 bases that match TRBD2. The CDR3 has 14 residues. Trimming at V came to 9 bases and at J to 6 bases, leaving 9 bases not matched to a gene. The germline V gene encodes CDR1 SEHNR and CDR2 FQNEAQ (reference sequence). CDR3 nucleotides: TGTGCCAGTCCCCCCGCTAGCGGGGGTGATACGCAGTATTTT. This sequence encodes CASPPASGGDTQYF.

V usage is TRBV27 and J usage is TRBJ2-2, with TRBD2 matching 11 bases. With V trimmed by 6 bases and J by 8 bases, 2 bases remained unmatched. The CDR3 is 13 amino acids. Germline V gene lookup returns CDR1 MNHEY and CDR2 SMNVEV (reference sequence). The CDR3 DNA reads TGTGCCAGCAGACTAGCGGGAGAAGGGGAGCTGTTTTTT. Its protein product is CASRLAGEGELFF.

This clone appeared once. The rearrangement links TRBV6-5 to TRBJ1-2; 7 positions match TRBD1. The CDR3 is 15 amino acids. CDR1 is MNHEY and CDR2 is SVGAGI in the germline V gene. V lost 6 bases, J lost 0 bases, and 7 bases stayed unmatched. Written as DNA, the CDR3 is TGTGCCAGCAGGAAGGGGGGACAGCCTAACTATGGCTACACCTTC. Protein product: CASRKGGQPNYGYTF.

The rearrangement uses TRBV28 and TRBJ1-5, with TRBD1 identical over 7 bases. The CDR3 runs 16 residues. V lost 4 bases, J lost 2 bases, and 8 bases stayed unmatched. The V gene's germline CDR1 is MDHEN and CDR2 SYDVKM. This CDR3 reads CASSSRQGLGNQPQHF. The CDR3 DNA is TGTGCCAGCAGTTCTAGACAGGGTCTCGGCAATCAGCCCCAGCATTTT.

The CDR3 loop reads CASSRLAGHQETQYF. CDR3 nucleotide sequence: TGTGCCAGCAGTCGATTAGCGGGACACCAAGAGACCCAGTACTTC. The V call is TRBV6-4, the J call TRBJ2-5; 8 nucleotides agree with TRBD2. The germline CDR1 and CDR2 sequences are MRHNA and SNTAGT. With V trimmed by 5 bases and J by 0 bases, 5 bases remained unmatched. The CDR3 is 15 amino acids.

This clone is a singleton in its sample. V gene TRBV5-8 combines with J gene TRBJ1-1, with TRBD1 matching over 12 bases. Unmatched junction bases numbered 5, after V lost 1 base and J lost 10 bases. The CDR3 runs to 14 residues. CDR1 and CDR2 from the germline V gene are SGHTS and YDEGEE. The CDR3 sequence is CASSLRDRGPGAFF. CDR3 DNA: TGTGCCAGCAGCTTGAGGGACAGGGGGCCTGGAGCTTTCTTT.

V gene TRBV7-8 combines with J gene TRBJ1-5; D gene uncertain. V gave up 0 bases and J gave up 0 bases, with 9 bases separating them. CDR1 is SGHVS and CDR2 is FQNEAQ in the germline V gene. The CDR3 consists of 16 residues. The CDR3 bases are TGTGCCAGCAGCTTAGCGCCCGGGGATAGCAATCAGCCCCAGCATTTT. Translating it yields CASSLAPGDSNQPQHF.

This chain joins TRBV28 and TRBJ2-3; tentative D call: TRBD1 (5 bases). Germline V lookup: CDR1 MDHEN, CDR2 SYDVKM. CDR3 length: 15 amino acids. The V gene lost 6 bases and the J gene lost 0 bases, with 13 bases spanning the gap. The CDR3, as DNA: TGTGCCAGCAGCCTAGGGGCCGGGAGCACAGATACGCAGTATTTT. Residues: CASSLGAGSTDTQYF.

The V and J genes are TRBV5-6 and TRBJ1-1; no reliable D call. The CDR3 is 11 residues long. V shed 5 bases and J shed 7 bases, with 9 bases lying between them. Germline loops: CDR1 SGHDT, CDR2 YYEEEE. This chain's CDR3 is CASRSVGEAFF. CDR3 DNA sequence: TGTGCCAGCAGGTCGGTCGGTGAAGCTTTCTTT.

The CDR3 nucleotides read TGTGCCACCGAGGGACAGACCTACGAGCAGTACTTC. Translated, it gives CATEGQTYEQYF. The V call is TRBV6-5, the J call TRBJ2-7, with 7 nucleotides matching TRBD1. V lost 10 bases to trimming and J lost 2 bases; unmatched junction nucleotides: 5. The germline gives CDR1 MNHEY, CDR2 SVGAGI. CDR3 size: 12 residues.

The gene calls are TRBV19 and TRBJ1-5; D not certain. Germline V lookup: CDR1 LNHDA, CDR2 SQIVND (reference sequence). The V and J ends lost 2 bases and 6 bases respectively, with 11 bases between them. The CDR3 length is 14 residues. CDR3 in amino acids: CASSIRGPGQPQHF. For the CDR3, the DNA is TGTGCCAGTAGTATACGAGGGCCGGGTCAGCCCCAGCATTTT.

CDR3 residues: CASSSLPGLAGDEQFF. The CDR3 DNA sequence: TGTGCCAGCAGCTCACTTCCGGGACTAGCGGGGGATGAGCAGTTCTTC. V gene TRBV11-2 combines with J gene TRBJ2-1, with 14 bases matching TRBD2. CDR1 and CDR2 from the germline V gene are SGHAT and FQNNGV. The CDR3 is 16 residues long. Trimming cost V 4 bases and J 8 bases; bases outside gene matches: 7.

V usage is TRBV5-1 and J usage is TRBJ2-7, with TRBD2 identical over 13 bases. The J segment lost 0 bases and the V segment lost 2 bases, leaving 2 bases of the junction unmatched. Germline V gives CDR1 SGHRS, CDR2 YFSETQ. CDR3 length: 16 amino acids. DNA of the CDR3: TGCGCCAGCAGCTTTGGACTAGCGGGGGTCTCCTACGAGCAGTACTTC. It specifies CASSFGLAGVSYEQYF.

The CDR3 here is CASSLGGGGGISYEQYF. CDR3 in DNA: TGTGCCAGCAGTTTAGGGGGGGGAGGGGGAATATCCTACGAGCAGTACTTC. J is TRBJ2-7 and V is TRBV27; D possibly corresponds to TRBD2 (7 bases). Trimming shortened V by 2 bases and J by 1 base, and 18 bases separated the two germline ends. The germline V gene encodes CDR1 MNHEY and CDR2 SMNVEV (reference sequence). The CDR3 runs 17 residues.

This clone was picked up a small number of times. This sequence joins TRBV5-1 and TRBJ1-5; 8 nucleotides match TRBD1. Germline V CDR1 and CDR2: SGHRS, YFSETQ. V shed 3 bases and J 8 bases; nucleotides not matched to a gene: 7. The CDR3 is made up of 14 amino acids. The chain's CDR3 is CASSSGQGREPQHF. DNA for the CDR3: TGCGCCAGCAGCTCCGGACAGGGTAGGGAGCCCCAGCATTTT.

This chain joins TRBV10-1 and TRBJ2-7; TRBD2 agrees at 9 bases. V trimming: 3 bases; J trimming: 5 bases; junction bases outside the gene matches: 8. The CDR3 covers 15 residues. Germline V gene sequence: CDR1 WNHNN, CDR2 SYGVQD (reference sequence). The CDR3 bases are TGCGCCAGCAGTGAACGACTAGCGGCCGAACACGAGCAGTACTTC. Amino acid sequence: CASSERLAAEHEQYF.

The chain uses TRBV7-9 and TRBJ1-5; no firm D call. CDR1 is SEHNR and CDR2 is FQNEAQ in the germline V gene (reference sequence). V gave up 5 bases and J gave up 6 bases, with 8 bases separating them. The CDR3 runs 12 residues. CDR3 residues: CASSPLSQPQHF. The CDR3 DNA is TGTGCCAGCAGCCCACTAAGTCAGCCCCAGCATTTT.

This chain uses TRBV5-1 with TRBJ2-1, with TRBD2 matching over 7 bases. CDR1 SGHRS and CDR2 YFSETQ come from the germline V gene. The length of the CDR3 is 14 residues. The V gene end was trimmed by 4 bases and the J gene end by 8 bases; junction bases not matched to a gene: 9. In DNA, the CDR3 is TGCGCCAGCAGCCCTGGGACGGGGAGGGATGAGCAGTTCTTC. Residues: CASSPGTGRDEQFF.

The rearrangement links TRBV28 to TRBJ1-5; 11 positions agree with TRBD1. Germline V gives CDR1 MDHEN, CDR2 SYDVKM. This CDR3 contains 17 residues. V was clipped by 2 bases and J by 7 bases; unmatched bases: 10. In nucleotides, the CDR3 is TGTGCCAGCAGTTTAGGACAGGGGGCGGGGGTCGAGCAGCCCCAGCATTTT. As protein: CASSLGQGAGVEQPQHF.